The clone carrying this T cell receptor (beta chain) was seen once. The data were taken from a study of control samples from healthy donors and cancer patients. The CDR3 loop spans 15 amino acids. The ends lost 4 bases at V and 0 bases at J; junction bases unmatched: 4. The germline gives CDR1 SGHAT, CDR2 FQNNGV. This table comes from immunoSEQ multiplex PCR, and its TCRdb copy is limited to in-frame clones, with some not included. Of about 98,000 clones listed, around three quarters are singletons. The sequenced material came from blood. The V gene is TRBV11-2, the J gene TRBJ1-2, with 8 bases identical to TRBD1. The source is a woman in her twenties or thirties in good health. The CDR3 reads CASSSYRGSNYGYTF. For the CDR3, the DNA is TGTGCCAGCAGCTCCTACAGGGGGTCTAACTATGGCTACACCTTC.